This record looks at one T cell receptor (beta chain) sequence and its context. This CDR3 spans 14 amino acids. The V and J ends lost 2 bases and 3 bases respectively, with 8 bases between them. Germline-derived CDR1 and CDR2 are SGHTA and FQGNSA. The entry originates in a study of blood T cell repertoires in COVID-19. The data were produced by immunoSEQ multiplex PCR, yet TCRdb's version contains in-frame clones alone and is incomplete. The sample includes around 80,000 clones, around 89% of them seen just once. V gene TRBV7-2 combines with J gene TRBJ1-5, with D possibly being TRBD1 (5 bases). Sequencing input: peripheral blood. The TCR originated in a man in his 60s with acute or convalescent COVID-19. CDR3: CASSLSRANQPQHF. CDR3 coding DNA: TGTGCCAGCAGCTTAAGCAGGGCCAATCAGCCCCAGCATTTT.